The T cell receptor beta chain described here comes from a study of blood T cells in healthy people across ages. Findings and caveats of the study: Possibly confounding the expanded clonotype changes was the fact that donor CMV status was unknown.

Trimming at V came to 2 bases and at J to 6 bases, leaving 11 bases not matched to a gene. From germline, CDR1 is SGHTA and CDR2 FQGNSA. The CDR3 is made up of 17 amino acids. Through a sample-barcoded 5' primer and a J-beta primer mix, a second PCR was run for roughly 6 to 11 cycles. Per-sample output comprised a minimum of 3 million paired-end reads containing CDR3. In TCRdb, the 5' RACE reads were re-called with MiXCR into one record per CDR3 protein. The table records over a million distinct CDR3 sequences, roughly 64% of them present only once. This clonotype was recorded a few times. No antigen is known for it.

The V gene is TRBV7-2, the J gene TRBJ1-5; TRBD1 matches 9 bases. The sample was blood. This clonotype was obtained from a man aged 18 to 30 in good health. CDR3 DNA sequence: TGTGCCAGCAGCTTAAGGGGGGGACAGGGAAGTTTTCAGCCCCAGCATTTT. Translated: CASSLRGGQGSFQPQHF. Variable domain in full (rest from reference TRBV7-2 and TRBJ1-5): GAGVSQSPSNKVTEKGKDVELRCDPISGHTALYWYRQSLGQGLEFLIYFQGNSAPDKSGLPSDRFSAERTGGSVSTLTIQRTQQEDSAVYLCASSLRGGQGSFQPQHFGDGTRLSIL.